The present entry profiles one T cell receptor beta chain with its context. It lacks a known antigen. Within one base of it there is no much larger clone, and no base qualities were kept. TCRbeta CDR3 regions were amplified from genomic DNA using the immunoSEQ Assay, a bias-controlled multiplex PCR. The original methods were these. Nucleated cell counts per sample were estimated from amplification of reference gene primers within the assay. To quantify the absolute abundance of each unique TCRbeta CDR3 rearrangement, sequence reads were collapsed and filtered. For each sample, productive Simpson clonality was calculated as the square root of Simpson's diversity index over productive rearrangements. TCRdb stores this immuneACCESS table with in-frame sequences only. Part of the clones is absent; in the studies checked, under half of the shortfall reflects unresolved V genes, and no reason is known for the rest. That table gives V, J and clone size, and the DNA gave D and trimming. The sample table shows roughly 250,000 clones, and more than 80% are seen once. 2.4% of the sample belongs to the ten largest clones.

V is cut by 4 bases and J by 1 base, and the space between the germline ends is 14 bases. From cysteine to phenylalanine, the CDR3 is 15 amino acids long. Only the CDR3 portion is preserved as DNA: 45 bases, with reading frame beginning at the first base. CDR1 and CDR2 are drawn from the germline V gene: SGHRS, YFSETQ. This entry belongs to a study of blood T cell repertoires in COVID-19 (dated by TCRdb to 2018 to 2021). The study in broad terms: The collaborator samples originated in the United States, Italy and Spain and spanned the acute and convalescent phases of COVID-19. The material from the prospective study consisted of cDNA or gDNA derived from T cells, B-cell-depleted T cells, or PBMCs. The repertoires were released in a freely available public database intended as a resource for research on the immune response to SARS-CoV-2. Where available, HLA class I and class II types were taken from metadata supplied by the sample provider and were not determined by assay-based typing. Subjects who had been exposed to COVID-19, were actively infected with it, or had recovered from it provided the deeply sampled blood TCRbeta repertoires that made up the dataset. The samples were drawn from the first 160 participants of the ongoing ImmuneRACE study and from over 950 subjects provided by 6 global collaborators. A de-identified subject ID, COVID-19 status, age in years and sex were almost always included in the sample metadata.

Participants in the prospective study were aged roughly 18 to 100 years, lived in about two dozen United States geographic areas, and enrolled through a virtual design. In the prospective study, cohorts were assigned on the basis of participant-reported clinical history obtained from a screening survey and a study questionnaire. Recovered participants in ImmuneRACE Cohort 3 were defined by two consecutive negative NP/OP PCR tests, clearance by a healthcare professional, or resolution of symptoms. In the prospective study, mobile phlebotomists collected whole blood, serum and a nasopharyngeal or oropharyngeal swab from each participant. Prospective study participants could optionally give additional blood draws and questionnaires over a 2-month period. Blood samples from the prospective study were shipped frozen or at room temperature prior to DNA extraction. Overall study outcomes, separate from this receptor: How much clinical and demographic metadata was included differed by source and by participant, and the metadata was provided uncurated.

The clonotype originates from a woman younger than 30 who had recovered from COVID-19. The rearranged chain carries TRBV5-1 and TRBJ1-1, with an unclear D gene assignment. Sequencing was carried out using PBMCs or T cells enriched from blood (not recorded which). This receptor has the CDR3 CASSPERVGNTEAFF. The sequenced DNA is TGCGCCAGCAGCCCAGAACGGGTCGGGAACACTGAAGCTTTCTTT. Extended through the reference TRBV5-1 and TRBJ1-1 proteins, this CDR3 yields the full variable domain: KAGVTQTPRYLIKTRGQQVTLSCSPISGHRSVSWYQQTPGQGLQFLFEYFSETQRNKGNFPGRFSGRQFSNSRSEMNVSTLELGDSALYLCASSPERVGNTEAFFGQGTRLTVV.